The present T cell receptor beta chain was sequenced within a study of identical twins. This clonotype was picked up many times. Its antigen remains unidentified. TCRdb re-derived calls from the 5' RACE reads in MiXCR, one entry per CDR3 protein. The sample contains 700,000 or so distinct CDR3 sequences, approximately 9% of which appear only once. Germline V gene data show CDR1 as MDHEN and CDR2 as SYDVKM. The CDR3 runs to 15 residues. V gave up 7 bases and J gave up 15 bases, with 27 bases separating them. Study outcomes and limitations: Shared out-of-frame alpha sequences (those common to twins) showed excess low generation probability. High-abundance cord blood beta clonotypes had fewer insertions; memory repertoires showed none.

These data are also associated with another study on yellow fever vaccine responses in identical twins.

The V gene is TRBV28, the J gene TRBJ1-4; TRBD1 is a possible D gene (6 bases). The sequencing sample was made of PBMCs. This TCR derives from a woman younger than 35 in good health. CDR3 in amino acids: CASTPGYLERGGVFF. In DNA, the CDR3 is TGTGCCAGCACCCCGGGTTACCTAGAAAGGGGGGGGGTGTTTTTT.